This T cell receptor (beta chain) was captured in a study of cytomegalovirus exposure and HLA in healthy donors. Notes on the study in general: Within a later analysis, the majority of CMV-associated TCR beta chains appeared HLA-restricted.

Germline loops: CDR1 SGHRS, CDR2 YFSETQ. The junction had 1 base not matched to a gene; V was cut back by 1 base and J by 0 bases. This CDR3 is 15 amino acids long. The PCR contained 60 Vbeta and 13 Jbeta primers. The assay was immunoSEQ multiplex PCR, and TCRdb's table has in-frame clones only and misses some. The repertoire holds 100,000 to 120,000 clones, about three quarters seen once, with roughly 2.9% in the top ten. With regard to this clone: The antigen remains undetermined.

This receptor was obtained from a woman aged 60-75 years in good health and CMV-seropositive. The chain couples TRBV5-1 to TRBJ2-3; TRBD1 matches 8 bases. The sample taken for sequencing was PBMCs. CDR3 nucleotides: TGCGCCAGCAGCTTGAGACAGGGGAGCACAGATACGCAGTATTTT. It translates to CASSLRQGSTDTQYF.